Following are 25 T cell receptor beta chains from one sample sequenced in a study of blood T cell repertoires in COVID-19. TCRdb's copy holds only in-frame clones and misses some; the assay was immunoSEQ multiplex PCR. This table holds hundreds of thousands of clones, roughly nine tenths found once. The sequencing input was PBMCs or T cells enriched from blood (not recorded which). These receptor sequences come from a man younger than 45 who had recovered from COVID-19.

Comments on this clone: A much bigger clone sits one base away, suggesting this may be a read error. The same CDR3 arises from other DNA sequences in this sample as well. This chain joins TRBV5-1 and TRBJ1-3; D remains ambiguous. CDR1 is SGHRS and CDR2 is YFSETQ in the germline V gene. Trimming cost V 3 bases and J 0 bases, with 7 bases left between them. There are 14 residues in the CDR3. The CDR3 DNA reads TGCGCCAGCAGCTCCCAGGACTCTGGAAACACCATATATTTT. It codes for CASSSQDSGNTIYF.

Worth noting for this clone: No DNA is shown, since the ends of the CDR3 on it are uncertain; the CDR3 is the one TCRdb lists. This chain joins TRBV21-1 and TRBJ2-5; the table's D call TRBD1 went unverified against the DNA. TRBV21-1 is deemed a pseudogene. The length of the CDR3 is 16 amino acids, counting both ends. CDR3 protein: CASLPPWGQGAETQYF.

V is TRBV15 and J is TRBJ1-4; TRBD1 is a possible D gene (5 bases). Germline V lookup: CDR1 LNHNV, CDR2 YYDKDF (reference sequence). The CDR3 has 16 residues. V lost 2 bases to trimming and J lost 3 bases, with 13 bases between them. Here the CDR3 DNA reads TGTGCCACCAGCAGATCCAGGGCGTCGGCTAATGAAAAACTGTTTTTT. Encoded protein: CATSRSRASANEKLFF.

This clone was picked up one time. J is TRBJ2-5 and V is TRBV28, with TRBD1 matching over 10 bases. This CDR3 contains 16 residues. Per the germline V gene, CDR1 is MDHEN and CDR2 is SYDVKM. The ends lost 2 bases at V and 5 bases at J; junction bases unmatched: 8. CDR3 DNA sequence: TGTGCCAGCAGTTTAAGGGGACAGGGGCGTCGGGAGACCCAGTACTTC. It specifies CASSLRGQGRRETQYF. The entire variable domain, with the rest obtained from reference TRBV28 and TRBJ2-5, is as follows: DVKVTQSSRYLVKRTGEKVFLECVQDMDHENMFWYRQDPGLGLRLIYFSYDVKMKEKGDIPEGYSVSREKKERFSLILESASTNQTSMYLCASSLRGQGRRETQYFGPGTRLLVL.

V is TRBV15 and J is TRBJ2-1; TRBD1 might be the D (6 bases). Per the germline V gene, CDR1 is LNHNV and CDR2 is YYDKDF (reference sequence). Trimming cost V 4 bases and J 2 bases, with 12 bases left between them. The CDR3 has 15 residues. The CDR3 loop reads CATSKQGGTYNEQFF. CDR3 nucleotides: TGTGCCACCAGCAAACAGGGTGGCACCTACAATGAGCAGTTCTTC. The variable domain in full, completed from reference TRBV15 and TRBJ2-1, reads DAMVIQNPRYQVTQFGKPVTLSCSQTLNHNVMYWYQQKSSQAPKLLFHYYDKDFNNEADTPDNFQSRRPNTSFCFLDIRSPGLGDTAMYLCATSKQGGTYNEQFFGPGTRLTVL.

The gene calls are TRBV5-1 and TRBJ2-7, with 7 bases lining up with TRBD2. Germline CDR1 is SGHRS and CDR2 is YFSETQ. After removal of 0 bases from V and 0 bases from J, the junction contained 0 bases not matched to a gene. The CDR3 runs to 14 residues. CDR3 amino acids: CASSLASGSYEQYF. The DNA of the CDR3 is TGCGCCAGCAGCTTGGCTAGCGGCTCCTACGAGCAGTACTTC. The whole variable domain, filled in from reference TRBV5-1 and TRBJ2-7, reads KAGVTQTPRYLIKTRGQQVTLSCSPISGHRSVSWYQQTPGQGLQFLFEYFSETQRNKGNFPGRFSGRQFSNSRSEMNVSTLELGDSALYLCASSLASGSYEQYFGPGTRLTVT.

This rearrangement joins TRBV2 to TRBJ2-1, with 7 positions matching TRBD1. The CDR3 extends over 15 amino acids. Per the germline V gene, CDR1 is SNHLY and CDR2 is FYNNEI. The ends lost 6 bases at V and 0 bases at J; junction bases unmatched: 5. CDR3 in amino acids: CASRGQSSSYNEQFF. For the CDR3, the DNA is TGTGCCAGCAGGGGACAGTCGAGCTCCTACAATGAGCAGTTCTTC.

The rearrangement uses TRBV28 and TRBJ2-1, with 7 nucleotides matching TRBD2. After removal of 3 bases from V and 1 base from J, the junction contained 12 bases not matched to a gene. Germline-derived CDR1 and CDR2 are MDHEN and SYDVKM. The CDR3 runs 18 residues. CDR3 sequence (DNA): TGTGCCAGCAGTTTTCGGGAGGTTGCCATCCTTTCCTACAATGAGCAGTTCTTC. It is translated as CASSFREVAILSYNEQFF.

The CDR3 sequence is CASSPTLAGQTYEQYF. The CDR3 DNA is TGTGCCAGCAGCCCAACCTTAGCGGGGCAAACCTACGAGCAGTACTTC. The chain employs TRBV7-9 and TRBJ2-7, with 8 bases identical to TRBD2. V was pared by 5 bases and J by 2 bases, with 11 bases of the junction left unmatched. The CDR3 has 16 residues. Germline V lookup: CDR1 SEHNR, CDR2 FQNEAQ (reference sequence). The full variable domain, completed using reference TRBV7-9 and TRBJ2-7, is DTGVSQNPRHKITKRGQNVTFRCDPISEHNRLYWYRQTLGQGPEFLTYFQNEAQLEKSRLLSDRFSAERPKGSFSTLEIQRTEQGDSAMYLCASSPTLAGQTYEQYFGPGTRLTVT.

The chain is built from TRBV27 and TRBJ1-1, with a weak D call TRBD1 (6 bases). Germline assignment: CDR1 MNHEY and CDR2 SMNVEV (reference sequence). The V gene lost 6 bases and the J gene lost 2 bases, with 13 bases spanning the gap. The CDR3 is 14 amino acids. The CDR3: CASRLGHSNTEAFF. For the CDR3, the DNA is TGTGCCAGCAGACTGGGACATTCAAACACTGAAGCTTTCTTT.

The CDR3, as DNA: TGTGCCAGCAGAGCGACCAGGACAGGGACTAGCAATCAGCCCCAGCATTTT. This sequence encodes CASRATRTGTSNQPQHF. The V and J genes are TRBV28 and TRBJ1-5, with 8 positions matching TRBD1. Germline trimming cut 6 bases from V and 0 bases from J; bases unmatched to any gene: 10. Germline assignment: CDR1 MDHEN and CDR2 SYDVKM. The CDR3 totals 17 residues.

This clone was seen many times. The chain links TRBV7-3 to TRBJ2-2; D perhaps matches TRBD2 (6 bases). The CDR3 spans 13 residues. The ends were cut back, 5 bases at V and 7 bases at J, with 11 bases in the middle. From germline, CDR1 is SGHTA and CDR2 FQGTGA. The CDR3 sequence is CASSPVGGGELFF. DNA for the CDR3: TGTGCCAGCAGCCCTGTGGGGGGCGGGGAGCTGTTTTTT.

The V and J genes are TRBV6-6 and TRBJ2-7, with D perhaps matching TRBD1 (5 bases). Germline V gene lookup returns CDR1 MNHNY and CDR2 SVGAGI (reference sequence). The ends were cut back, 0 bases at V and 9 bases at J, with 15 bases in the middle. The CDR3 runs to 14 residues. CDR3 amino acids: CASSYSDTSPRQYF. The CDR3 DNA is TGTGCCAGCAGTTACTCGGACACCTCCCCTCGGCAGTACTTC.

This chain links TRBV9 with TRBJ2-1; 9 bases line up with TRBD2. Trimming cost V 1 base and J 8 bases; bases outside gene matches: 1. The CDR3 has 13 amino acids. Germline values: CDR1 SGDLS, CDR2 YYNGEE. The CDR3 bases are TGTGCCAGCAGCGTATTAGCGGGAGATGAGCAGTTCTTC. The encoded protein is CASSVLAGDEQFF. Full variable domain (rest looked up from reference TRBV9 and TRBJ2-1): DSGVTQTPKHLITATGQRVTLRCSPRSGDLSVYWYQQSLDQGLQFLIQYYNGEERAKGNILERFSAQQFPDLHSELNLSSLELGDSALYFCASSVLAGDEQFFGPGTRLTVL.

CDR3: CASRTQIPQETQYF. In nucleotides, the CDR3 is TGTGCCAGCAGAACACAGATTCCCCAAGAGACCCAGTACTTC. The gene calls are TRBV6-5 and TRBJ2-5, with D uncertain. Germline CDR1 reads MNHEY; CDR2 reads SVGAGI. Trimming shortened V by 6 bases and J by 1 base, and 12 bases separated the two germline ends. The CDR3 length is 14 residues.

This clone was observed a few times. This chain joins TRBV7-9 and TRBJ2-7; 9 bases line up with TRBD1. In germline, CDR1 is SEHNR, CDR2 FQNEAQ (reference sequence). V shed 2 bases and J 8 bases; nucleotides not matched to a gene: 4. The CDR3 contains 13 residues. CDR3 DNA sequence: TGTGCCAGCAGCTTACGGACAGGGGAAAAGCAGTACTTC. Translated: CASSLRTGEKQYF.

The CDR3 reads CASSESALQNIQYF. The CDR3 DNA reads TGCGCCAGCAGTGAGTCGGCCCTTCAAAACATTCAGTACTTC. The chain uses TRBV10-2 and TRBJ2-4; no clear D. Per the germline V gene, CDR1 is WSHSY and CDR2 is SAAADI. Trimming shortened V by 0 bases and J by 5 bases, and 8 bases separated the two germline ends. The CDR3 sequence is 14 residues long.

Comments on this clone: Sequence at one end of the junction differs from germline and may be a read error. This chain uses TRBV7-3 with TRBJ2-7, with D tentatively TRBD2 (5 bases). The CDR3 runs to 13 residues. CDR1 SGHTA and CDR2 FQGTGA come from the germline V gene. CDR3 nucleotide sequence: TGTGTCAGCAGCCCTGGACGGGGCTACGAGCAGTACTTC. The encoded protein is CVSSPGRGYEQYF. Combining the CDR3 with reference TRBV7-3 and TRBJ2-7 gives the whole variable domain GAGVSQTPSNKVTEKGKYVELRCDPISGHTALYWYRQSLGQGPEFLIYFQGTGAADDSGLPNDRFFAVRPEGSVSTLKIQRTERGDSAVYLCVSSPGRGYEQYFGPGTRLTVT.

The chain employs TRBV19 and TRBJ2-4; TRBD1 agrees at 8 bases. The CDR3 is 14 residues long. From germline, CDR1 is LNHDA and CDR2 SQIVND (reference sequence). V was clipped by 5 bases and J by 5 bases; unmatched bases: 5. In DNA, the CDR3 is TGTGCCAGTAGTTCCGGACAGGGCCAAAACATTCAGTACTTC. Its translation is CASSSGQGQNIQYF.

The chain recombines TRBV30 with TRBJ2-5, with 11 bases lining up with TRBD2. CDR3 length: 14 amino acids. Germline loops: CDR1 GTSNPN, CDR2 SVGIG (reference sequence). V trimming: 5 bases; J trimming: 2 bases; junction bases outside the gene matches: 4. The CDR3 is CAWALAGGQETQYF. The CDR3 DNA is TGTGCCTGGGCCCTAGCGGGGGGACAAGAGACCCAGTACTTC.

V gene TRBV5-1 combines with J gene TRBJ2-1; 9 positions match TRBD2. Germline assignment: CDR1 SGHRS and CDR2 YFSETQ. V dropped 5 bases and J dropped 6; count of bases not matched to a gene: 21. This CDR3 has 19 residues. CDR3 sequence: CASRGSGRIIVGGSNEQFF. The DNA for the CDR3 is TGCGCCAGCAGAGGGAGCGGGAGGATTATTGTTGGTGGGAGCAATGAGCAGTTCTTC. The full variable domain, completed using reference TRBV5-1 and TRBJ2-1, is KAGVTQTPRYLIKTRGQQVTLSCSPISGHRSVSWYQQTPGQGLQFLFEYFSETQRNKGNFPGRFSGRQFSNSRSEMNVSTLELGDSALYLCASRGSGRIIVGGSNEQFFGPGTRLTVL.

The V call is TRBV28, the J call TRBJ1-5; perhaps TRBD1 as D (6 bases). This CDR3 has 17 residues. Trimming removed 2 bases from V and 0 bases from J, with 14 bases in between. Germline values: CDR1 MDHEN, CDR2 SYDVKM. CDR3 in DNA: TGTGCCAGCAGTTTACCCAGACAGGTTGTTAGCAATCAGCCCCAGCATTTT. It specifies CASSLPRQVVSNQPQHF.

The V and J genes are TRBV28 and TRBJ1-2; TRBD1 is a possible D gene (6 bases). Trimming took off 6 bases at V and 7 bases at J, with 21 bases between the two ends. Germline V gene sequence: CDR1 MDHEN, CDR2 SYDVKM. The CDR3 covers 15 residues. The chain's CDR3 is CASRISGTGFVGYTF. Here the CDR3 DNA reads TGTGCCAGCAGGATATCCGGAACAGGGTTTGTTGGCTACACCTTC.

The rearrangement joins TRBV21-1 to TRBJ2-7; the table's D call, TRBD2, was not checked against the DNA. TRBV21-1 is flagged as a pseudogene. The CDR3 spans 14 residues. The CDR3 spells CANLVTSGRYEQYF. The DNA for the CDR3 is TGTGCCAACCTCGTGACTAGCGGGAGGTACGAGCAGTACTTC.

V gene TRBV28 combines with J gene TRBJ1-1; a possible D gene is TRBD1 (6 bases). The CDR3 is 15 amino acids. CDR1 and CDR2 (germline): MDHEN, SYDVKM. Between the trimmed V and J ends, which lost 8 bases and 3 bases, there was a span of 19 bases. The CDR3 DNA is TGTGCCAGCCCTCCCCTGGGGCCAGGGGACACTGAAGCTTTCTTT. This gives the protein CASPPLGPGDTEAFF.